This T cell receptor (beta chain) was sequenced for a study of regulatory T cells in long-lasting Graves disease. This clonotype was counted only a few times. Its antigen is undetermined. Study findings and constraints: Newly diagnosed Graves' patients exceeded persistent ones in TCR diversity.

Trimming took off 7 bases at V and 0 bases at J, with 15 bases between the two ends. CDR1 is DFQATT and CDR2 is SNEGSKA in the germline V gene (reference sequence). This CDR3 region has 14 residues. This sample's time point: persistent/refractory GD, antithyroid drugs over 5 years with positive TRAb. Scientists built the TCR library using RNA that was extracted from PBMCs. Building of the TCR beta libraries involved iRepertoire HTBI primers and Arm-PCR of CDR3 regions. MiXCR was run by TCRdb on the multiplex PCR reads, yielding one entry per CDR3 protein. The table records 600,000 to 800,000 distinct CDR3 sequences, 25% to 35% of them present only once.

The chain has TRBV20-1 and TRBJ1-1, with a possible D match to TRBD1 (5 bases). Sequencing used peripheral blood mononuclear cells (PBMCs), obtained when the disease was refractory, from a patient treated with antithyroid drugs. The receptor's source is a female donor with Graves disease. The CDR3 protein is CSDGRDFMNTEAFF. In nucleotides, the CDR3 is TGCAGTGATGGAAGGGACTTCATGAACACTGAAGCTTTCTTT.